Listed here are 15 T cell receptor beta chains from one sample, sequenced in a study of cytomegalovirus exposure and HLA in healthy donors. Primers: 60 Vbeta forward and 13 Jbeta reverse. Profiling relied on immunoSEQ multiplex PCR, and the TCRdb table lists in-frame clones only, not all of them. The sample contains 100,000 or so clones, approximately 70% of which appear only once. Sequenced input: PBMCs. The receptors derive from a man between 35 and 55 years old in good health and CMV-seropositive.

The chain has TRBV5-1 and TRBJ2-1, with D maybe TRBD1 (5 bases). Between the trimmed V and J ends, which lost 2 bases and 4 bases, there was a span of 10 bases. This CDR3 is 14 amino acids long. Looked up from germline, CDR1 is SGHRS and CDR2 is YFSETQ. For the CDR3, the DNA is TGCGCCAGCAGCTTCGGACATACGTACAATGAGCAGTTCTTC. Its protein is CASSFGHTYNEQFF.

The chain links TRBV5-6 to TRBJ2-7; TRBD2 matches 9 bases. The junction had 14 bases not matched to a gene; V was cut back by 4 bases and J by 3 bases. CDR1 SGHDT and CDR2 YYEEEE come from the germline V gene. The CDR3 totals 17 residues. The CDR3 sequence is CASSQGGRTSAYYEQYF. In DNA, the CDR3 is TGTGCCAGCAGCCAGGGGGGACGGACTAGCGCTTACTACGAGCAGTACTTC.

This sequence joins TRBV10-1 and TRBJ1-4; D is uncertain. V lost 3 bases and J 8 bases, leaving 10 bases between the germline ends. The germline V gene has CDR1 WNHNN and CDR2 SYGVQD (reference sequence). The CDR3 has 13 amino acids. Here the CDR3 DNA reads TGCGCCAGCAGTGACGGGTTAAAGGAAAAACTGTTTTTT. Translating it yields CASSDGLKEKLFF.

This rearrangement joins TRBV11-2 to TRBJ1-3; D is unclear. Germline assignment: CDR1 SGHAT and CDR2 FQNNGV. V was cut by 3 bases and J by 0 bases, with 9 bases left in between. This CDR3 region has 15 residues. CDR3 DNA sequence: TGTGCCAGCAGCTTCGGATCAGGCTCTGGAAACACCATATATTTT. This translates into CASSFGSGSGNTIYF.

The chain carries TRBV4-2 and TRBJ1-3; TRBD1 aligns across 7 bases. This CDR3 comprises 15 residues. The V segment lost 3 bases and the J segment 1 base; nucleotides outside the gene matches: 3. Germline V gene sequence: CDR1 LGHNA, CDR2 YNFKEQ. This chain's CDR3 is CASSQGQSSGNTIYF. The CDR3 nucleotides read TGTGCCAGCAGCCAGGGACAGTCTTCTGGAAACACCATATATTTT.

This clone was recorded only once. The chain links TRBV7-9 to TRBJ1-1; the match to TRBD1 covers 8 bases. V was pared by 5 bases and J by 7 bases, with 3 bases of the junction left unmatched. Germline-derived CDR1 and CDR2 are SEHNR and FQNEAQ (reference sequence). This CDR3 region has 12 residues. This CDR3 is CASSLDRGEAFF. CDR3 sequence (DNA): TGTGCCAGCAGCCTCGACAGGGGTGAAGCTTTCTTT.

The DNA of the CDR3 is TGTGCCAGCAGCCTCCGACTAGCGGGAGCCTACGAGCAGTACTTC. Protein: CASSLRLAGAYEQYF. This chain connects TRBV7-8 to TRBJ2-7; TRBD2 agrees at 12 bases. CDR3 length equals 15 residues. Germline CDR1 reads SGHVS; CDR2 reads FQNEAQ. J lost 2 bases, V lost 5 bases, and 4 bases had no gene match. The full variable domain, its missing parts supplied by reference TRBV7-8 and TRBJ2-7, is GAGVSQSPRYKVAKRGQDVALRCDPISGHVSLFWYQQALGQGPEFLTYFQNEAQLDKSGLPSDRFFAERPEGSVSTLKIQRTQQEDSAVYLCASSLRLAGAYEQYFGPGTRLTVT.

This clone was picked up one time. V is TRBV6-1 and J is TRBJ2-3; the D is unclear. The germline V gene has CDR1 MNHNS and CDR2 SASEGT. CDR3 length: 13 residues. V was clipped by 6 bases and J by 5 bases, with 12 bases between them. This chain's CDR3 is CASSGIPGDTQYF. DNA of the CDR3: TGTGCCAGCAGCGGTATTCCCGGAGATACGCAGTATTTT.

The rearrangement uses TRBV30 and TRBJ2-3, with TRBD2 identical over 11 bases. Per the germline V gene, CDR1 is GTSNPN and CDR2 is SVGIG (reference sequence). The junction had 3 bases not matched to a gene; V was cut back by 4 bases and J by 6 bases. This CDR3 has 13 residues. CDR3 residues: CAWTSGRSDTQYF. CDR3 nucleotides: TGTGCCTGGACTAGCGGGAGGTCGGATACGCAGTATTTT.

Comments on this clone: Other DNA sequences from this sample encode an identical CDR3 as well. The V and J genes are TRBV9 and TRBJ1-6, with D maybe TRBD1 (5 bases). V dropped 0 bases and J dropped 10 bases, with 11 bases sitting between them. This CDR3 contains 14 residues. The germline gives CDR1 SGDLS, CDR2 YYNGEE. The DNA for the CDR3 is TGTGCCAGCAGCGTAGGGCAGGGAGGATCACCCCTCCACTTT. This translates into CASSVGQGGSPLHF.

This chain joins TRBV2 and TRBJ1-5; TRBD1 aligns across 9 bases. This CDR3 is built from 13 residues. CDR1 SNHLY and CDR2 FYNNEI come from the germline V gene. V dropped 11 bases and J dropped 5; count of bases not matched to a gene: 7. The CDR3 loop reads CAGKQGADQPQHF. The CDR3 coding sequence is TGTGCCGGAAAACAGGGGGCGGATCAGCCCCAGCATTTT.

The chain uses TRBV27 and TRBJ2-7, with TRBD1 identical over 8 bases. The V gene's germline CDR1 is MNHEY and CDR2 SMNVEV (reference sequence). The CDR3 runs to 12 residues. The ends lost 5 bases at V and 6 bases at J; junction bases unmatched: 3. The CDR3 DNA sequence: TGTGCCAGCAGTCACGGGACAGGCGAGCAGTACTTC. It codes for CASSHGTGEQYF.

The V and J genes are TRBV2 and TRBJ2-7; TRBD1 matches at 7 bases. With V trimmed by 4 bases and J by 8 bases, 8 bases remained unmatched. This CDR3 comprises 13 residues. Per germline, CDR1 SNHLY and CDR2 FYNNEI. The CDR3 DNA reads TGTGCCAGCAGTGGCCGGGGACAGCCTAAGCAGTACTTC. Translating gives CASSGRGQPKQYF.

In this sample, this clone turned up a few times. The chain links TRBV7-2 to TRBJ2-3; tentative D call: TRBD2 (5 bases). The CDR3 is made up of 14 amino acids. Between the trimmed V and J ends, which lost 0 bases and 6 bases, there was a span of 10 bases. Germline V gene sequence: CDR1 SGHTA, CDR2 FQGNSA. The CDR3 protein is CASSLAGVTDTQYF. The CDR3 DNA reads TGTGCCAGCAGCTTAGCGGGAGTCACTGATACGCAGTATTTT.

This clone has more than one count but fewer than ten. V gene TRBV30 combines with J gene TRBJ2-1; 8 positions match TRBD1. Looked up from germline, CDR1 is GTSNPN and CDR2 is SVGIG (reference sequence). The CDR3 is 15 residues long. Trimming cost V 2 bases and J 4 bases; bases outside gene matches: 7. CDR3 sequence: CAWSTDRGLYNEQFF. The DNA of the CDR3 is TGTGCCTGGAGTACCGACAGGGGTCTTTACAATGAGCAGTTCTTC.